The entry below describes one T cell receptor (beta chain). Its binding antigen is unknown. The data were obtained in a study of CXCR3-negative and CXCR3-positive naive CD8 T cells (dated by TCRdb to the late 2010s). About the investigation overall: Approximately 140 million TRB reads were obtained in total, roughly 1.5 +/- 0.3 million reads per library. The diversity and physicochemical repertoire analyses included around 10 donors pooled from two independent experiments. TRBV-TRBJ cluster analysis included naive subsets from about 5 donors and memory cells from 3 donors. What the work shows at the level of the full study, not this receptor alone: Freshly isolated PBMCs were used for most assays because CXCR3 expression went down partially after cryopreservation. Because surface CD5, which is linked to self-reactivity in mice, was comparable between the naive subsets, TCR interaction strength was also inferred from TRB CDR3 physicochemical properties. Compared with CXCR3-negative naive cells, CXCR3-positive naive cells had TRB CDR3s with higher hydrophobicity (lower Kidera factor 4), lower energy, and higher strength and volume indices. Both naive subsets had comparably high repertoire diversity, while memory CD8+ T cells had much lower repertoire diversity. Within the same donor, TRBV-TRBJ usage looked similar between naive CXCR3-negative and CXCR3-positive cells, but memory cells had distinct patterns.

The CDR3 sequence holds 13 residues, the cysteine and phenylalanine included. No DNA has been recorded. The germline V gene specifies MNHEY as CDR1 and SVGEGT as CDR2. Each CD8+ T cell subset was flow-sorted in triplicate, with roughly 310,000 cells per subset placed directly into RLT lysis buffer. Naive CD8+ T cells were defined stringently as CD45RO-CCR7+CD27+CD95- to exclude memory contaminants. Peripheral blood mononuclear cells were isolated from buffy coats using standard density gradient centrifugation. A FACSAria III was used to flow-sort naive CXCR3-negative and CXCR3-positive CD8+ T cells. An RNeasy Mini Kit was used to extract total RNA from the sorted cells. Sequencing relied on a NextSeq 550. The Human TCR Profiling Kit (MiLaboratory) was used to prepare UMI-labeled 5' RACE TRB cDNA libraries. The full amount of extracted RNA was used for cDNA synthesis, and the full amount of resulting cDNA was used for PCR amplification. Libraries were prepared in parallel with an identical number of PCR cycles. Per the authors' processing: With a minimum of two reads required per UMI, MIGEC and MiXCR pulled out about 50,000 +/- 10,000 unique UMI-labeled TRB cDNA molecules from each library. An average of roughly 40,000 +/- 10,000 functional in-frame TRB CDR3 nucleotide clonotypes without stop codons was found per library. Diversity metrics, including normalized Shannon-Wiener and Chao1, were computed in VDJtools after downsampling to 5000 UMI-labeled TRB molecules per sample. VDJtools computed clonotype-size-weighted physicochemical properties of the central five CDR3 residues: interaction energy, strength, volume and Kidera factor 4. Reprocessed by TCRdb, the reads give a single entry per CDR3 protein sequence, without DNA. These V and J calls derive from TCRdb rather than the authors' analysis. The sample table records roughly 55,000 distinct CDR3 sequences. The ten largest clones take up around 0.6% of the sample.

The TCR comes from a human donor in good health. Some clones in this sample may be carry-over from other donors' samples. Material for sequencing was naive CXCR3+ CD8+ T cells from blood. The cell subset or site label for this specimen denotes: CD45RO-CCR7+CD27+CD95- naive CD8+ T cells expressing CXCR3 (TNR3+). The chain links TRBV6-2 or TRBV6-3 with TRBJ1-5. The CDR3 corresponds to CASNDLVAQPQHF.